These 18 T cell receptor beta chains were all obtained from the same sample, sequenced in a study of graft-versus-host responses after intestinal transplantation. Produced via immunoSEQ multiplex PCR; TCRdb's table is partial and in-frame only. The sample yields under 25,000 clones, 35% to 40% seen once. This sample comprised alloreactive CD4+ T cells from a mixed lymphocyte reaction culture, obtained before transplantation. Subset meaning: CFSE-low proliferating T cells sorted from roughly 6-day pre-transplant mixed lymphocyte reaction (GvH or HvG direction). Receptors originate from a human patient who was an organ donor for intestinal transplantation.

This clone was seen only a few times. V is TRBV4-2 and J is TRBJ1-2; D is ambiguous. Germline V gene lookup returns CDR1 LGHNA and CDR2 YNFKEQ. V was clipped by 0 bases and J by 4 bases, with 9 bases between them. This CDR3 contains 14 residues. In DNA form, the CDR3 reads TGTGCCAGCAGCCAAGATGGGCAGGTCTATGGCTACACCTTC. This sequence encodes CASSQDGQVYGYTF.

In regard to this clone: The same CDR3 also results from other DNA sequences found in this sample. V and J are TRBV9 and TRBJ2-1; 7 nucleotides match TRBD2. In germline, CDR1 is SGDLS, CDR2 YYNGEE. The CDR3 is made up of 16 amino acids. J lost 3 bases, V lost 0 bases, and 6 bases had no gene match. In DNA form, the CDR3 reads TGTGCCAGCAGCGTAGGCGGGGGAGGGGTCTACAATGAGCAGTTCTTC. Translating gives CASSVGGGGVYNEQFF. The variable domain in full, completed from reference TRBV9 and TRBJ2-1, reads DSGVTQTPKHLITATGQRVTLRCSPRSGDLSVYWYQQSLDQGLQFLIQYYNGEERAKGNILERFSAQQFPDLHSELNLSSLELGDSALYFCASSVGGGGVYNEQFFGPGTRLTVL.

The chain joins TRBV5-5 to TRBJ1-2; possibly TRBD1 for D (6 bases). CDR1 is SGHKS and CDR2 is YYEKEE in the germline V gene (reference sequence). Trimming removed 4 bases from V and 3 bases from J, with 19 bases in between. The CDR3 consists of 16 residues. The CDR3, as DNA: TGTGCCAGCAGCCCACTTGATCTACAGGGCTACTATGGCTACACCTTC. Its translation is CASSPLDLQGYYGYTF.

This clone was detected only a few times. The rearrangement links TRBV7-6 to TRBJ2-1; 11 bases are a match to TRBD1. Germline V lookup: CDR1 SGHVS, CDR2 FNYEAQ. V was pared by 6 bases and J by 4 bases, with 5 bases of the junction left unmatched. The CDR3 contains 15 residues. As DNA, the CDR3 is TGTGCCAGCAGTAGGACAGGGGGCGCTTACAATGAGCAGTTCTTC. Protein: CASSRTGGAYNEQFF.

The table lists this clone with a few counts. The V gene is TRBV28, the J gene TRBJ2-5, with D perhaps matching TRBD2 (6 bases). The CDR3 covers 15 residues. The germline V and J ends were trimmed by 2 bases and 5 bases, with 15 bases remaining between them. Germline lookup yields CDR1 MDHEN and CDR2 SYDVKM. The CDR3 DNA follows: TGTGCCAGCAGTTTACATATAGCGGCGGGGGAGACCCAGTACTTC. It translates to CASSLHIAAGETQYF.

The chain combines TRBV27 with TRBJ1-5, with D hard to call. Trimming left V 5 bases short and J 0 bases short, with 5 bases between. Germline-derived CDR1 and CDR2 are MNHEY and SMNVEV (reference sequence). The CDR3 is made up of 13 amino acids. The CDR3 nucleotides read TGTGCCAGCAGTCCCTATAGCAATCAGCCCCAGCATTTT. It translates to CASSPYSNQPQHF.

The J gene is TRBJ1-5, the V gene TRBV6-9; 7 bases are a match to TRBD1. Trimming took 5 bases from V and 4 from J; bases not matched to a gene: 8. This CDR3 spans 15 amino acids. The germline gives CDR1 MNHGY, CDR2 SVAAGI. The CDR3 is CASSHWTGSNQPQHF. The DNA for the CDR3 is TGTGCCAGCAGTCATTGGACAGGTTCGAATCAGCCCCAGCATTTT.

The CDR3 DNA sequence: TGCGCCAGCAGCCAAGTGAACAGTGTCGTAGGAACAGATACGCAGTATTTT. Translation: CASSQVNSVVGTDTQYF. The chain joins TRBV4-3 to TRBJ2-3; D gene unclear. This CDR3 comprises 17 residues. The V end lost 1 base, the J end lost 3 bases, and 17 bases lay between the germline ends. Germline V gives CDR1 LGHNA, CDR2 YSLEER.

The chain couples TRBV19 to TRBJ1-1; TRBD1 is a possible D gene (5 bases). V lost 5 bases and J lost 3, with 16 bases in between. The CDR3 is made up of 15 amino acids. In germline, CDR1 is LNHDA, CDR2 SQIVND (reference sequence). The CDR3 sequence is CASSSRVGWDTEAFF. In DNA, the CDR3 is TGTGCCAGTAGTTCCAGGGTGGGGTGGGACACTGAAGCTTTCTTT. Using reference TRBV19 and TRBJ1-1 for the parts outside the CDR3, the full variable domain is DGGITQSPKYLFRKEGQNVTLSCEQNLNHDAMYWYRQDPGQGLRLIYYSQIVNDFQKGDIAEGYSVSREKKESFPLTVTSAQKNPTAFYLCASSSRVGWDTEAFFGQGTRLTVV.

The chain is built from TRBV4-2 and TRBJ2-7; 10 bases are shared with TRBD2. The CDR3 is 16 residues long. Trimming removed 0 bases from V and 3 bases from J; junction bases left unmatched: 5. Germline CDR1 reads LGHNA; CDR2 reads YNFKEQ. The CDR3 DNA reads TGTGCCAGCAGCCAAGAACCGAGCGGGAGGGGCTACGAGCAGTACTTC. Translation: CASSQEPSGRGYEQYF.

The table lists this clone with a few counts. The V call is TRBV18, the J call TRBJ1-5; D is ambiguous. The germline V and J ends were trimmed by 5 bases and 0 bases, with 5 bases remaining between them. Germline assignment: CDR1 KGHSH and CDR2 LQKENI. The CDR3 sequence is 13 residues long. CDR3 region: CASSSNSNQPQHF. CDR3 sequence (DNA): TGTGCCAGCTCATCAAATAGCAATCAGCCCCAGCATTTT.

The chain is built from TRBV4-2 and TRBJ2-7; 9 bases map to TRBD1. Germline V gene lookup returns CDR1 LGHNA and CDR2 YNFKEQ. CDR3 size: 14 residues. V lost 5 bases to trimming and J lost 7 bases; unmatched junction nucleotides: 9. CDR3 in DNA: TGTGCCAGCAGCTCCGGGGACAGGGCTCGGGAGCAGTACTTC. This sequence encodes CASSSGDRAREQYF.

The CDR3 DNA is TGCAGCGTTGGCGGGAGGTTCGGCTACGAGCAGTACTTC. Protein sequence: CSVGGRFGYEQYF. The chain carries TRBV29-1 and TRBJ2-7; 8 positions agree with TRBD2. Germline CDR1 reads SQVTM; CDR2 reads ANQGSEA. The CDR3 has 13 amino acids. After removal of 4 bases from V and 3 bases from J, the junction contained 5 bases not matched to a gene.

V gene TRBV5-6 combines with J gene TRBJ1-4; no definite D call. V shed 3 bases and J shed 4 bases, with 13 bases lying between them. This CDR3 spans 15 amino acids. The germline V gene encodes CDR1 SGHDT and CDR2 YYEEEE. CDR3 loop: CASSWVQGVNEKLFF. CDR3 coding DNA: TGTGCCAGCAGCTGGGTGCAAGGCGTTAATGAAAAACTGTTTTTT.

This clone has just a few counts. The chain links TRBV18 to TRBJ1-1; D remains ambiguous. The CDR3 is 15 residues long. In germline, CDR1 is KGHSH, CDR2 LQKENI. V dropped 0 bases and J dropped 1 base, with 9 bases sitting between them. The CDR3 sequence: CASSPPSHPNTEAFF. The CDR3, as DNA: TGTGCCAGCTCACCACCAAGTCACCCGAACACTGAAGCTTTCTTT.

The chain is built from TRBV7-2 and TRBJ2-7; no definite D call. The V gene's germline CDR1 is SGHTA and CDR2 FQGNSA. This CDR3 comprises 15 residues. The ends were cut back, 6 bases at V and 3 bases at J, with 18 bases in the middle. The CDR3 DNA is TGTGCCAGCAGACGACGTCCGGAATTCCTCTACGAGCAGTACTTC. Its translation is CASRRRPEFLYEQYF.

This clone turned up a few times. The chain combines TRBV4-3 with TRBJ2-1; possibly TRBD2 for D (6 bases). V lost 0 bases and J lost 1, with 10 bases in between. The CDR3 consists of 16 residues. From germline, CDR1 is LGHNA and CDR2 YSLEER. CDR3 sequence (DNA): TGCGCCAGCAGCCAAGATCCGGGAGTGTCCTACAATGAGCAGTTCTTC. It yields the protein CASSQDPGVSYNEQFF.

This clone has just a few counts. The CDR3 DNA follows: TGTGCCAGCAGTTACACATACAGCTATGGCTACACCTTC. Its translation is CASSYTYSYGYTF. The J gene is TRBJ1-2, the V gene TRBV6-6; D is unresolved. V lost 2 bases and J 4 bases, leaving 8 bases between the germline ends. The CDR3 sequence is 13 residues long. Germline V gene lookup returns CDR1 MNHNY and CDR2 SVGAGI (reference sequence).